This entry lists 25 T cell receptor beta chains sequenced from one sample in a study of T-cell reconstitution after alpha-beta-depleted transplantation in children. The TCRbeta library incorporated unique molecular identifiers. TCRdb recomputed calls from the PCR reads with MiXCR, one row per CDR3 protein. This sample carries fewer than 700,000 distinct CDR3 sequences, 10% to 15% of them seen once, and the ten largest clones take approximately 2.1%. The specimen was PBMCs, mostly from graft donor cells, collected 360 days after TCRalphabeta/CD19-depleted stem cell transplant. These TCRs come from a male patient younger than 18 who had a stem cell transplant for acute myeloid leukemia, so the T cells may come from the graft donor.

This clonotype was seen more than once but under ten times. V and J are TRBV7-3 and TRBJ1-1; D not resolved. This CDR3 comprises 13 residues. The germline CDR1 and CDR2 sequences are SGHTA and FQGTGA. V lost 5 bases, J lost 1 base, and 8 bases lay in between. The CDR3 sequence is CASSLRRNTEAFF. In nucleotides, the CDR3 is TGTGCCAGCAGCCTTCGGAGGAACACTGAAGCTTTCTTT.

The chain has TRBV4-3 and TRBJ2-1; D ambiguous. CDR1 LGHNA and CDR2 YSLEER come from the germline V gene. V lost 0 bases and J 0 bases, leaving 15 bases between the germline ends. The CDR3 is 18 residues long. The CDR3 sequence: CASSQDLGGPSSYNEQFF. DNA of the CDR3: TGCGCCAGCAGCCAAGATTTGGGCGGCCCGAGCTCCTACAATGAGCAGTTCTTC.

The gene calls are TRBV3-1 and TRBJ2-7; D remains unclear. Germline-derived CDR1 and CDR2 are LGHDT and YNNKEL (reference sequence). Trimming shortened V by 8 bases and J by 6 bases, and 17 bases separated the two germline ends. The CDR3 contains 13 residues. The CDR3 reads CASQRSLTLEQYF. DNA for the CDR3: TGTGCCAGCCAAAGGTCTCTAACCCTCGAGCAGTACTTC.

The chain recombines TRBV4-3 with TRBJ2-7, with TRBD2 matching 7 bases. With V trimmed by 4 bases and J by 4 bases, 10 bases remained unmatched. Germline loops: CDR1 LGHNA, CDR2 YSLEER. The CDR3 length is 15 residues. The DNA of the CDR3 is TGCGCCAGCAGCCCGAGCGGGGCCGGACTATACGAGCAGTACTTC. This gives the protein CASSPSGAGLYEQYF.

The rearrangement uses TRBV29-1 and TRBJ2-1, with D perhaps TRBD2 (5 bases). The germline V and J ends were trimmed by 4 bases and 0 bases, with 7 bases remaining between them. This CDR3 comprises 13 residues. The germline CDR1 and CDR2 sequences are SQVTM and ANQGSEA. The CDR3 loop is CSVGRDSYNEQFF. The CDR3 DNA follows: TGCAGCGTTGGCCGGGACTCCTACAATGAGCAGTTCTTC.

The chain carries TRBV30 and TRBJ2-3; D unresolved. The CDR3 sequence is 17 residues long. The germline CDR1 and CDR2 sequences are GTSNPN and SVGIG (reference sequence). Trimming left V 0 bases short and J 0 bases short, with 16 bases between. The CDR3 sequence: CAWSVGVTGPSTDTQYF. Written as DNA, the CDR3 is TGTGCCTGGAGTGTAGGCGTTACCGGACCAAGCACAGATACGCAGTATTTT.

There are many counts of this clonotype. The chain has TRBV30 and TRBJ2-1; 8 nucleotides align to TRBD2. CDR1 and CDR2 from the germline V gene are GTSNPN and SVGIG (reference sequence). After removal of 5 bases from V and 5 bases from J, the junction contained 8 bases not matched to a gene. This CDR3 is built from 14 residues. This chain's CDR3 is CAWSRGLGDNEQFF. The CDR3 coding sequence is TGTGCCTGGTCCCGGGGACTAGGAGACAATGAGCAGTTCTTC.

The chain recombines TRBV7-8 with TRBJ2-7; 10 bases are shared with TRBD2. V lost 5 bases and J lost 1; bases outside the gene matches: 8. The germline V gene has CDR1 SGHVS and CDR2 FQNEAQ. This CDR3 comprises 16 residues. The CDR3 region has the DNA TGTGCCAGCAGCGATATAACTAGCGGGGTATCCTACGAGCAGTACTTC. As protein: CASSDITSGVSYEQYF. The whole variable domain, filled in from reference TRBV7-8 and TRBJ2-7, reads GAGVSQSPRYKVAKRGQDVALRCDPISGHVSLFWYQQALGQGPEFLTYFQNEAQLDKSGLPSDRFFAERPEGSVSTLKIQRTQQEDSAVYLCASSDITSGVSYEQYFGPGTRLTVT.

This clonotype was seen ten or more times. The V call is TRBV20-1, the J call TRBJ1-1; D is ambiguous. The length of the CDR3 is 12 residues. Germline CDR1 is DFQATT and CDR2 is SNEGSKA (reference sequence). The V gene lost 6 bases and the J gene lost 1 base, with 9 bases spanning the gap. CDR3 region: CSAKVANTEAFF. The CDR3 DNA follows: TGCAGTGCCAAGGTAGCGAACACTGAAGCTTTCTTT.

This rearrangement joins TRBV28 to TRBJ1-3; the D gene is possibly TRBD1 (5 bases). Trimming removed 3 bases from V and 2 bases from J, with 11 bases in between. Per the germline V gene, CDR1 is MDHEN and CDR2 is SYDVKM. This CDR3 region has 15 residues. The CDR3 DNA follows: TGTGCCAGCAGTTTTATGGGGGTGACTGGAAACACCATATATTTT. Amino acid sequence: CASSFMGVTGNTIYF.

Here the CDR3 DNA reads TGTGCCATCACAGCTTACGTGAGGGAGCAGTTCTTC. As protein: CAITAYVREQFF. The rearrangement links TRBV11-2 to TRBJ2-1; D unresolved. CDR1 is SGHAT, CDR2 FQNNGV, per germline. Trimming removed 10 bases from V and 10 bases from J, with 17 bases in between. The CDR3 spans 12 residues.

V is TRBV5-4 and J is TRBJ2-2, with TRBD1 matching over 11 bases. The length of the CDR3 is 16 residues. The ends lost 0 bases at V and 7 bases at J; junction bases unmatched: 5. Looked up from germline, CDR1 is SGHNT and CDR2 is YYREEE (reference sequence). The CDR3 region is CASSLADRGLVGELFF. As DNA, the CDR3 is TGTGCCAGCAGCTTGGCGGACAGGGGGCTAGTCGGGGAGCTGTTTTTT.

This clonotype was seen just once. V and J are TRBV4-2 and TRBJ2-2; tentative D call: TRBD2 (6 bases). Germline CDR1 and CDR2: LGHNA and YNFKEQ. This CDR3 has 16 amino acids. V lost 0 bases to trimming and J lost 4 bases, with 12 bases between them. CDR3 sequence: CASSQEGAGSTGELFF. DNA for the CDR3: TGTGCCAGCAGCCAAGAGGGCGCGGGGTCCACCGGGGAGCTGTTTTTT.

This rearrangement joins TRBV28 to TRBJ2-7, with 10 nucleotides matching TRBD1. The CDR3 contains 15 residues. Germline V gene lookup returns CDR1 MDHEN and CDR2 SYDVKM. The junction had 6 bases not matched to a gene; V was cut back by 2 bases and J by 5 bases. The CDR3 region is CASSLATGGLHEQYF. CDR3 nucleotide sequence: TGTGCCAGCAGTTTAGCGACAGGGGGCCTGCACGAGCAGTACTTC.

This clonotype was seen repeatedly, ten times or more. V is TRBV29-1 and J is TRBJ1-4; TRBD1 aligns across 9 bases. The germline CDR1 and CDR2 sequences are SQVTM and ANQGSEA. The CDR3 length is 13 residues. Germline trimming cut 6 bases from V and 5 bases from J; bases unmatched to any gene: 4. The CDR3 sequence: CSVAGTGNEKLFF. CDR3 sequence (DNA): TGCAGCGTAGCCGGGACAGGGAATGAAAAACTGTTTTTT. Based on the CDR3 plus reference TRBV29-1 and TRBJ1-4, the full variable domain is SAVISQKPSRDICQRGTSLTIQCQVDSQVTMMFWYRQQPGQSLTLIATANQGSEATYESGFVIDKFPISRPNLTFSTLTVSNMSPEDSSIYLCSVAGTGNEKLFFGSGTQLSVL.

The sample holds a few counts of this clonotype. The genes are TRBV29-1 and TRBJ2-2; a weak D match, TRBD2 (6 bases). The ends were cut back, 4 bases at V and 1 base at J, with 22 bases in the middle. The CDR3 loop spans 18 amino acids. Germline V gene lookup returns CDR1 SQVTM and CDR2 ANQGSEA. CDR3 sequence: CSVVSVRSGSLNTGELFF. In nucleotides, the CDR3 is TGCAGCGTTGTTTCAGTTCGAAGCGGGTCGCTGAACACCGGGGAGCTGTTTTTT.

This clonotype has more than one count but fewer than ten. V is TRBV7-9 and J is TRBJ1-5, with 8 bases that match TRBD1. The V and J ends lost 4 bases and 3 bases, in that order; junction bases with no gene match: 5. The CDR3 consists of 15 residues. Germline CDR1 SEHNR, CDR2 FQNEAQ (reference sequence). DNA of the CDR3: TGTGCCAGCAGCTCGACAGGGGAGAACAATCAGCCCCAGCATTTT. Protein product: CASSSTGENNQPQHF.

The chain carries TRBV5-1 and TRBJ2-1; D remains unclear. This CDR3 spans 15 amino acids. CDR1 is SGHRS and CDR2 is YFSETQ in the germline V gene. As DNA, the CDR3 is TGCGCTTGCCCAGGAAGGAATGCCCTAGACAATGAGCAGTTCTTC. Its translation: CACPGRNALDNEQFF.

This clonotype was seen only a few times. The V and J genes are TRBV5-1 and TRBJ2-3; 7 bases map to TRBD2. The CDR3 consists of 14 residues. Trimming at V came to 3 bases and at J to 3 bases, leaving 4 bases not matched to a gene. The germline V gene has CDR1 SGHRS and CDR2 YFSETQ. CDR3 sequence (DNA): TGCGCCAGCAGCTGGCGGGAGTCGACAGATACGCAGTATTTT. Translation: CASSWRESTDTQYF.

This clonotype was observed many times. V gene TRBV5-1 combines with J gene TRBJ1-1; 7 positions agree with TRBD1. This CDR3 region has 14 residues. Germline values: CDR1 SGHRS, CDR2 YFSETQ. J lost 10 bases, V lost 4 bases, and 13 bases had no gene match. CDR3: CASSQNRGHSVAFF. The CDR3 DNA is TGCGCCAGCAGCCAGAACAGGGGACACTCCGTAGCTTTCTTT.

In this sample, this clonotype turned up many times. The chain uses TRBV28 and TRBJ2-7, with TRBD1 matching 7 bases. From germline, CDR1 is MDHEN and CDR2 SYDVKM. The J segment lost 2 bases and the V segment lost 6 bases, leaving 4 bases of the junction unmatched. CDR3 length equals 13 residues. DNA for the CDR3: TGTGCCAGCAGCTGGGGACAGACCTACGAGCAGTACTTC. Translating it yields CASSWGQTYEQYF.

In this sample, this clonotype turned up many times. The CDR3 reads CATSRGHSGDIEQFF. CDR3 bases: TGTGCCACCAGCAGAGGGCATTCTGGGGATATTGAGCAGTTCTTC. V gene TRBV15 combines with J gene TRBJ2-1; no definite D call. The V gene's germline CDR1 is LNHNV and CDR2 YYDKDF (reference sequence). The CDR3 is 15 residues long. Trimming cost V 1 base and J 9 bases, with 16 bases left between them. Based on the CDR3 plus reference TRBV15 and TRBJ2-1, the full variable domain is DAMVIQNPRYQVTQFGKPVTLSCSQTLNHNVMYWYQQKSSQAPKLLFHYYDKDFNNEADTPDNFQSRRPNTSFCFLDIRSPGLGDTAMYLCATSRGHSGDIEQFFGPGTRLTVL.

V gene TRBV27 combines with J gene TRBJ2-1, with D tentatively TRBD2 (6 bases). This CDR3 contains 13 residues. The V gene's germline CDR1 is MNHEY and CDR2 SMNVEV (reference sequence). V dropped 3 bases and J dropped 7 bases, with 10 bases sitting between them. The CDR3 DNA reads as TGTGCCAGCAGTTTTGGGGGGAGGAATGAGCAGTTCTTC. Translated, it gives CASSFGGRNEQFF.

This clonotype has ten or more counts. The chain couples TRBV11-2 to TRBJ1-5; TRBD1 matches 8 bases. V shed 5 bases, J shed 6 bases, and the junction held 3 bases outside the gene matches. This CDR3 is built from 13 residues. Germline V CDR1 and CDR2: SGHAT, FQNNGV. The DNA of the CDR3 is TGTGCCAGCAGCCCCGGACAGGGTCAGCCCCAGCATTTT. It specifies CASSPGQGQPQHF.

This clonotype was seen ten or more times. This chain uses TRBV6-6 with TRBJ2-7, with TRBD2 matching over 9 bases. The CDR3 loop spans 13 amino acids. CDR1 MNHNY and CDR2 SVGAGI come from the germline V gene (reference sequence). V lost 8 bases to trimming and J lost 0 bases; unmatched junction nucleotides: 2. CDR3 loop: CASLGLASYEQYF. In nucleotides, the CDR3 is TGTGCCAGCCTGGGACTAGCCTCCTACGAGCAGTACTTC.